Below, one T cell receptor (delta chain) is given with its context. The CDR3 has 12 residues. The data originate from a study of gamma-delta T cells after stem cell transplantation. TCRdb re-called the RT-PCR reads via CATT. The sample includes some 1,400 delta-chain clones, 9% to 12% of them seen just once. Sequencing used gamma-delta T cells. The TCR originated in a human donor. It is not recorded whose cells these are; they may come from a transplant donor. The J gene was identified as TRDJ1, and no V gene was called; the table's D call of TRDD3 was not tested on the DNA. CDR3 DNA: TGTGCCTGTGACACCGTGGGGGATCAACTCATCTTT. This translates into CACDTVGDQLIF.